This T cell receptor (beta chain) is from a study of blood T cell repertoires in COVID-19 (dated by TCRdb to 2018 to 2020). General notes on the study: The collaborator samples originated in the United States, Italy and Spain and spanned the acute and convalescent phases of COVID-19. Nearly every sample came with metadata listing a de-identified subject ID, COVID-19 status, age in years and sex. HLA class I and class II types, where available, came from metadata supplied by the sample provider rather than from assay-based typing. Samples came from the ongoing ImmuneRACE study (first 160 participants) plus 1,254 subjects from 6 global collaborators. Deeply sampled blood TCRbeta repertoires from subjects exposed to, actively infected with, or recovered from COVID-19 were included in the dataset. The repertoires were released in a freely available public database meant as a resource for research on the immune response to SARS-CoV-2. The prospective study material was composed of cDNA or gDNA derived from T cells, B-cell-depleted T cells, or PBMCs. Broad study findings and their caveats: Clinical and demographic metadata were provided uncurated, with the amount varying by source and participant.

Whole blood was collected in K2EDTA tubes by collaborating institutions according to the institutions' own protocols. Collaborator samples were shipped for TCRbeta analysis as frozen whole blood, isolated PBMCs, or DNA extracted from either sample type. A distance of 13 bases separates the germline ends of V and J, which lose 0 bases and 5 bases respectively. The CDR3 numbers 15 residues from cysteine through phenylalanine. Solely the CDR3 DNA is kept, with 45 bases framed from the first base. Per the germline V gene, LGHNA is the CDR1 and YNFKEQ is the CDR2. The immunoSEQ Assay, a bias-controlled multiplex PCR, was used to amplify TCRbeta CDR3 regions from genomic DNA. In the paper's pipeline: Nucleated cell counts per sample were estimated from amplification of reference gene primers within the assay. To quantify the absolute abundance of each unique TCRbeta CDR3 rearrangement, sequence reads were collapsed and filtered. For each sample, productive Simpson clonality was calculated as the square root of Simpson's diversity index across productive rearrangements. What TCRdb holds here is the immuneACCESS table cut down to in-frame rearrangements. Part of the clones is not present; checked against another copy, under half of the missing clones reflect an unresolved V gene, and the others are unexplained. Clone size and the V and J calls come from that table; the DNA yielded D and trimming. The sample data list about 64,000 clones, and approximately 90% of these were observed just once. The ten biggest clones cover 3.9% of the sample.

Note on this clone: Its antigen is still unknown. Per-base qualities were not stored, and no clone one base away is much larger.

The TCR was taken from a man in his 70s with acute or convalescent COVID-19. This chain is built from TRBV4-2 and TRBJ1-1; no D gene is confidently identified. The sequenced sample was peripheral blood. The CDR3 sequence is CASSQDSLPGTEAFF. The bases are TGTGCCAGCAGCCAAGATAGCCTCCCGGGGACTGAAGCTTTCTTT.